The next 23 T cell receptor beta chains were all read from a single sample in a study of T cells in Graves' hyperthyroidism and ophthalmopathy. The TCR beta CDR3 regions underwent amplification using RNA transcripts as the source. With the HTBI primer set, the TCR CDR3 went through a first round of RT-PCR. One entry per CDR3 protein, called by TCRdb with MiXCR from the multiplex PCR reads. The sample shows about 760,000 distinct CDR3 sequences, around 40% of them seen only once. The source material was blood. Receptors were obtained from a woman aged 40-49 years with Graves' hyperthyroidism.

This rearrangement joins TRBV20-1 to TRBJ2-7; 7 bases map to TRBD1. CDR1 and CDR2 (germline): DFQATT, SNEGSKA (reference sequence). This CDR3 is 12 amino acids long. J lost 2 bases, V lost 7 bases, and 5 bases had no gene match. The CDR3 spells CSVPGQTYEQYF. The CDR3 DNA follows: TGCAGTGTCCCGGGACAGACCTACGAGCAGTACTTC.

There are a few counts of this clonotype. This rearrangement joins TRBV5-4 to TRBJ2-7; 8 nucleotides line up with TRBD1. The V and J ends lost 4 bases and 3 bases, in that order; junction bases with no gene match: 6. Germline V lookup: CDR1 SGHNT, CDR2 YYREEE (reference sequence). The CDR3 is 14 residues long. The CDR3 coding sequence is TGTGCCAGCAGCCCTGACAGGGGAATCTACGAGCAGTACTTC. Its translation: CASSPDRGIYEQYF.

CDR3 DNA: TGTGCCAGCAGCCCAGACAGGGAAGACACAGATACGCAGTATTTT. It specifies CASSPDREDTDTQYF. This sequence joins TRBV25-1 and TRBJ2-3; 7 bases map to TRBD1. The J segment lost 2 bases and the V segment lost 6 bases, leaving 8 bases of the junction unmatched. CDR1 MGHDK and CDR2 SYGVNS come from the germline V gene. The CDR3 runs to 15 residues.

This clonotype was seen ten or more times. V usage is TRBV19 and J usage is TRBJ1-5; 9 bases align to TRBD1. The CDR3 consists of 13 residues. Trimming removed 10 bases from V and 9 bases from J; junction bases left unmatched: 10. Germline loops: CDR1 LNHDA, CDR2 SQIVND (reference sequence). The CDR3 is CATRDRGAGPQHF. CDR3 DNA sequence: TGTGCCACTAGAGACAGGGGGGCAGGGCCCCAGCATTTT.

In the case of this clonotype: Possible read error: a much larger clone is one base away. The chain recombines TRBV7-2 with TRBJ2-7, with 10 bases matching TRBD1. Unmatched junction bases numbered 10, after V lost 5 bases and J lost 6 bases. The V gene's germline CDR1 is SGHTA and CDR2 FQGNSA. The CDR3 is 15 residues long. The CDR3 DNA reads as TGTGCCAGCAGCCAGGGGACAGGGGATCGATGCGAGCAGTACTTC. It translates to CASSQGTGDRCEQYF.

This clonotype has just a few counts. The chain links TRBV6-6 to TRBJ2-5; TRBD2 might be the D (8 bases). This CDR3 has 15 amino acids. Germline V gives CDR1 MNHNY, CDR2 SVGAGI (reference sequence). Trimming shortened V by 4 bases and J by 5 bases, and 17 bases separated the two germline ends. DNA of the CDR3: TGTGCCAGCAGTTTTCGGGAGGGGGCCGAGGAGACCCAGTACTTC. Translated, it gives CASSFREGAEETQYF.

A note on this clonotype: Its ends do not fully match the called genes, so a read error is possible. This rearrangement joins TRBV6-1 to TRBJ2-6, with D perhaps given as TRBD1 or TRBD2 (5 bases each). The CDR3 has 16 residues. CDR1 is MNHNS, CDR2 SASEGT, per germline. For the CDR3, the DNA is TGTGCCAGCAGTGAAGGTATCGGGGCTGGGGCCGACGTCCTGACTTTC. Its protein product is CASSEGIGAGADVLTF.

This chain links TRBV6-1 with TRBJ2-7, with 11 bases lining up with TRBD2. The CDR3 loop spans 14 amino acids. J lost 0 bases, V lost 8 bases, and 3 bases had no gene match. Germline V gene sequence: CDR1 MNHNS, CDR2 SASEGT. CDR3 sequence: CASGLAGPSYEQYF. CDR3 bases: TGTGCCAGCGGACTAGCGGGCCCCTCCTACGAGCAGTACTTC.

This clonotype was observed at least ten times. This sequence joins TRBV20-1 and TRBJ1-4; TRBD1 might be the D (6 bases). Germline lookup yields CDR1 DFQATT and CDR2 SNEGSKA (reference sequence). This CDR3 spans 15 amino acids. Deletions cut 5 bases from V and 5 bases from J, with 18 bases between. The CDR3 loop is CSASDADRTNEKLFF. DNA of the CDR3: TGCAGTGCTTCGGATGCGGACAGAACAAATGAAAAACTGTTTTTT.

Regarding this clonotype: This may stem from a read error, because a much larger clone lies one nucleotide away. The chain recombines TRBV29-1 with TRBJ1-1; TRBD1 might be the D (5 bases). V lost 3 bases and J 4 bases, leaving 15 bases between the germline ends. Germline-derived CDR1 and CDR2 are SQVTM and ANQGSEA. The CDR3 spans 14 residues. Here the CDR3 DNA reads TGCAGCGTTGAGTATCGGGGCGCGTTCACTGAAGCTTTCTTT. Residues: CSVEYRGAFTEAFF.

The rearrangement links TRBV27 to TRBJ1-1; D is perhaps TRBD1 (6 bases). The germline V gene encodes CDR1 MNHEY and CDR2 SMNVEV (reference sequence). The CDR3 sequence is 11 residues long. CDR3 sequence (DNA): TGTGTCACAGGGTGGAACACTGAAGCTTTCTTT. Protein sequence: CVTGWNTEAFF.

The J gene is TRBJ1-1, the V gene TRBV5-1; the D gene is possibly TRBD1 (6 bases). CDR1 and CDR2 (germline): SGHRS, YFSETQ. The CDR3 is 17 amino acids. The V gene lost 4 bases and the J gene lost 1 base, with 20 bases spanning the gap. This CDR3 is CASSVPSTGLPNTEAFF. The CDR3 bases are TGCGCCAGCAGCGTACCGTCGACAGGTTTACCGAACACTGAAGCTTTCTTT.

This clonotype was picked up many times. The chain recombines TRBV19 with TRBJ1-4, with D possibly matching TRBD1 (5 bases). The V end was cut by 3 bases, the J end by 7 bases, with 12 bases between. CDR1 LNHDA and CDR2 SQIVND come from the germline V gene (reference sequence). CDR3 length: 14 residues. The CDR3: CASSILRRGEKLFF. The DNA for the CDR3 is TGTGCCAGTAGTATCCTCCGGAGGGGTGAAAAACTGTTTTTT.

The chain uses TRBV7-9 and TRBJ2-1, with TRBD1 matching over 9 bases. The CDR3 is 13 amino acids. Trimming cost V 4 bases and J 5 bases; bases outside gene matches: 0. Germline CDR1 is SEHNR and CDR2 is FQNEAQ (reference sequence). The CDR3 protein is CASSWTGDNEQFF. CDR3 bases: TGTGCCAGCAGCTGGACAGGGGACAATGAGCAGTTCTTC.

The chain uses TRBV5-4 and TRBJ1-4; D is unclear. The germline gives CDR1 SGHNT, CDR2 YYREEE (reference sequence). The CDR3 sequence is 14 residues long. Deletions cut 0 bases from V and 8 bases from J, with 11 bases between. The CDR3 region has the DNA TGTGCCAGCAGCTTGGGTTTGGGATGGGAAAAACTGTTTTTT. Amino acids: CASSLGLGWEKLFF.

As concerns this clonotype: An end of the junction differs from the germline gene, which may be a read error. CDR3 in amino acids: CASSQFDSSGTTIYF. The CDR3 nucleotides are TGCGCCAGCAGCCAATTCGACAGCTCTGGAACCACCATATATTTT. This chain links TRBV7-2 with TRBJ1-3; a possible D gene is TRBD1 (5 bases). Germline CDR1 reads SGHTA; CDR2 reads FQGNSA. This CDR3 has 15 amino acids.

The table lists this clonotype with a count of one. The gene calls are TRBV6-1 and TRBJ1-1; TRBD1 matches at 7 bases. V was pared by 10 bases and J by 4 bases, with 3 bases of the junction left unmatched. Germline loops: CDR1 MNHNS, CDR2 SASEGT. The CDR3 extends over 11 amino acids. CDR3 sequence (DNA): TGTGCCATCGAGGGGGCCACTGAAGCTTTCTTT. Protein product: CAIEGATEAFF.

At least ten counts were recorded for this clonotype. The J gene is TRBJ1-4, the V gene TRBV20-1; 8 positions match TRBD1. Germline assignment: CDR1 DFQATT and CDR2 SNEGSKA (reference sequence). V lost 6 bases, J lost 0 bases, and 3 bases stayed unmatched. The CDR3 is 14 residues long. CDR3 region: CSAEGQATNEKLFF. The CDR3 region has the DNA TGCAGTGCCGAGGGACAGGCAACTAATGAAAAACTGTTTTTT.

V and J are TRBV7-2 and TRBJ2-7, with 8 bases identical to TRBD2. With V trimmed by 3 bases and J by 4 bases, 17 bases remained unmatched. CDR1 and CDR2 (germline): SGHTA, FQGNSA. The CDR3 sequence is 18 residues long. CDR3 amino acids: CASSFRGLGAGGEYEQYF. The CDR3 DNA reads as TGTGCCAGCAGCTTTCGAGGGCTGGGGGCGGGAGGAGAGTACGAGCAGTACTTC.

The chain uses TRBV28 and TRBJ1-4; 7 nucleotides agree with TRBD1. Trimming removed 5 bases from V and 6 bases from J; junction bases left unmatched: 6. Germline V lookup: CDR1 MDHEN, CDR2 SYDVKM. The CDR3 consists of 14 residues. The CDR3, as DNA: TGTGCCAGCAGTCCCCCAGGGGGAGATGAAAAACTGTTTTTT. This gives the protein CASSPPGGDEKLFF. The full variable domain, in which reference TRBV28 and TRBJ1-4 provide the parts outside the CDR3, is DVKVTQSSRYLVKRTGEKVFLECVQDMDHENMFWYRQDPGLGLRLIYFSYDVKMKEKGDIPEGYSVSREKKERFSLILESASTNQTSMYLCASSPPGGDEKLFFGSGTQLSVL.

The CDR3 is CASSPPGRGGRKETQYF. CDR3 DNA: TGTGCCAGCAGCCCCCCAGGGCGGGGGGGCAGAAAAGAGACCCAGTACTTC. The J gene is TRBJ2-5, the V gene TRBV11-2, with 9 bases that match TRBD2. CDR3 length: 17 residues. J was trimmed by 3 bases and V by 5 bases; bases with no gene match: 13. The germline V gene encodes CDR1 SGHAT and CDR2 FQNNGV.

The V gene is TRBV19, the J gene TRBJ1-4; D is undetermined. This CDR3 contains 15 residues. The germline CDR1 and CDR2 sequences are LNHDA and SQIVND (reference sequence). Between the trimmed V and J ends, which lost 0 bases and 4 bases, there was a span of 9 bases. The CDR3 bases are TGTGCCAGTAGTATAGATATGCGGGTTAATGAAAAACTGTTTTTT. Translating gives CASSIDMRVNEKLFF.

Note on this clonotype: At one end, the junction sequence differs from germline, possibly due to a read error. The genes are TRBV10-3 and TRBJ1-5; no firm D call. The length of the CDR3 is 15 residues. Germline CDR1 ENHRY, CDR2 SYGVKD. The CDR3 loop is CASSENPGHHQPQHF. In DNA form, the CDR3 reads TGTGCCAGCAGTGAAAACCCAGGCCACCATCAGCCCCAGCATTTT.